This TCR beta chain was obtained from a study of blood T cell repertoires in COVID-19 (dated by TCRdb to the early 2020s). About the full investigation: Samples covering the acute and convalescent phases of COVID-19 were provided by collaborators in the United States, Italy and Spain. The samples were drawn from the first 160 participants of the ongoing ImmuneRACE study and from 1,254 subjects provided by 6 global collaborators. The repertoires were released in a freely available public database intended as a resource for research on the immune response to SARS-CoV-2. Nearly every sample came with metadata listing a de-identified subject ID, COVID-19 status, age in years and sex. Subjects who had been exposed to COVID-19, were actively infected with it, or had recovered from it provided the deeply sampled blood TCRbeta repertoires that made up the dataset. The prospective study material was composed of cDNA or gDNA derived from T cells, B-cell-depleted T cells, or PBMCs. Where available, HLA class I and class II types were obtained from metadata supplied by the sample provider rather than from assay-based typing.

Comment on this clone: It lacks a known antigen. Nothing much larger sits one base from this clone, and base qualities are not available.

Paper-wide results and their limitations: The amount of clinical and demographic metadata varied by source and participant and was provided uncurated.

The immunoSEQ Assay, a bias-controlled multiplex PCR, was used to amplify TCRbeta CDR3 regions from genomic DNA. On the authors' methods: Nucleated cell counts per sample were estimated from amplification of reference gene primers within the assay. Sequence reads were collapsed and filtered to measure the absolute abundance of every unique TCRbeta CDR3 rearrangement. For each sample, productive Simpson clonality was calculated by taking the square root of Simpson's diversity index across productive rearrangements. TCRdb carries this immuneACCESS record with in-frame sequences only. Its versions omit some clonotypes, under half of them owing to an unresolved V gene in the studies checked, with the rest unexplained. The V and J calls and the clone size are those of that table, but D and trimming were determined from the DNA. The sample table holds 100,000 to 150,000 clones, of which roughly 77% were seen once. The ten largest account for more than 15% of the sample.

Whole blood was collected in K2EDTA tubes by collaborating institutions according to the institutions' own protocols. Collaborator samples were shipped for TCRbeta analysis as frozen whole blood, isolated PBMCs, or DNA extracted from either sample type. The receptor was isolated from a man aged 60-69 years with active or convalescent COVID-19. Material: peripheral blood.

This receptor has the CDR3 CASSSGLGGYEQYF. The nucleotides are TGTGCCAGCAGCTCGGGACTTGGAGGGTACGAGCAGTACTTC. This sequence uses TRBV7-2 and TRBJ2-7, with a weak D call of TRBD2 (6 bases match). In the germline V gene, CDR1 corresponds to SGHTA and CDR2 to FQGNSA. The CDR3 goes from the cysteine to the phenylalanine over 14 residues. The entry retains the CDR3 DNA only, 42 bases that are in frame from base 1. V gives up 4 bases and J gives up 4 bases, and the segment between their germline ends measures 14 bases.